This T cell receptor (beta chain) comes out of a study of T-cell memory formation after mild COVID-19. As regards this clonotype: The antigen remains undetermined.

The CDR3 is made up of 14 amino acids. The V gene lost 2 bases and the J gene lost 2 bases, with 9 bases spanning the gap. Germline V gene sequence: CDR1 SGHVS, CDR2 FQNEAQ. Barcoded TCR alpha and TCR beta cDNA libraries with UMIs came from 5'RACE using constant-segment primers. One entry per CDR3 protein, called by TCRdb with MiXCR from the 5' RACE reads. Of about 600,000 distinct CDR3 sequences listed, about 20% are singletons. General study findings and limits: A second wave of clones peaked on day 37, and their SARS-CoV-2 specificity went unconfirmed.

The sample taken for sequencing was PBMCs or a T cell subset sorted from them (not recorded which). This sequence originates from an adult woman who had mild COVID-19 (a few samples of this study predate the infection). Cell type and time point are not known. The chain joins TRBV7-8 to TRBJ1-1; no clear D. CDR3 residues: CASSLFTRNTEAFF. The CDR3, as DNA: TGTGCCAGCAGCTTATTTACGAGAAACACTGAAGCTTTCTTT.